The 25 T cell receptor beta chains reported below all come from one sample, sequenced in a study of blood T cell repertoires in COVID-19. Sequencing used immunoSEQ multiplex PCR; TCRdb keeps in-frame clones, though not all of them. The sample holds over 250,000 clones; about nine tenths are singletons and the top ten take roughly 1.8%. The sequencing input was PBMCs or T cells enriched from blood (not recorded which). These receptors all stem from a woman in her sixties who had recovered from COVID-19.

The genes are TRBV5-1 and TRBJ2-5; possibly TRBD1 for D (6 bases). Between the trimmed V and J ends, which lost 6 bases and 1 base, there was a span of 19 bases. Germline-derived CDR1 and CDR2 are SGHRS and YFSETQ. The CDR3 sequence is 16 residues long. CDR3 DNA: TGCGCCAGCAAAGCCCCCGCCAGGGGCTTCCAAGAGACCCAGTACTTC. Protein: CASKAPARGFQETQYF.

CDR3 residues: CASSPSREGGNTIYF. Written as DNA, the CDR3 is TGTGCCAGCAGCCCCAGTAGGGAGGGAGGAAACACCATATATTTT. This chain connects TRBV9 to TRBJ1-3; D is undetermined. The CDR3 is 15 amino acids. Germline-derived CDR1 and CDR2 are SGDLS and YYNGEE. The V end was cut by 4 bases, the J end by 4 bases, with 15 bases between.

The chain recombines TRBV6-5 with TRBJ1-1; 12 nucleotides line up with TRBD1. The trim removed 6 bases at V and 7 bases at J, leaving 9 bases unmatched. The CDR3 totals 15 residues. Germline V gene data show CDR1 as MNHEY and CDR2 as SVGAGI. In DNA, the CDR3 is TGTGCCAGCAGCCCGGGACAGGGGGCGCAGGGTGAAGCTTTCTTT. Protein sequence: CASSPGQGAQGEAFF.

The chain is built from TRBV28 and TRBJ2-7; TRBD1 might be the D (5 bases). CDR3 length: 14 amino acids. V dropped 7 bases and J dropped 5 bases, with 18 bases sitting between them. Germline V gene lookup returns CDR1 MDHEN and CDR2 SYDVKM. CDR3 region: CASTVKGKVHEQYF. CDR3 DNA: TGTGCCAGCACTGTTAAGGGGAAGGTCCACGAGCAGTACTTC.

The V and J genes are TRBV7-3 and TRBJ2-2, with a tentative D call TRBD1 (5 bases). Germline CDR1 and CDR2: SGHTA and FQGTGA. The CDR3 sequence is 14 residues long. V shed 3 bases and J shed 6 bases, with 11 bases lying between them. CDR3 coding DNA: TGTGCCAGCAGCTTTAAAGGGGTTGCCGGGGAGCTGTTTTTT. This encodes CASSFKGVAGELFF.

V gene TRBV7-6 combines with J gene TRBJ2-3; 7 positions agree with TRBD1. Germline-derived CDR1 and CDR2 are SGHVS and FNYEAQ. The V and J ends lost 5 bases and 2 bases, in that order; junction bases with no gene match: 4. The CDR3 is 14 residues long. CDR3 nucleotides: TGTGCCAGCAGCCGGGGACAGATCACAGATACGCAGTATTTT. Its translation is CASSRGQITDTQYF.

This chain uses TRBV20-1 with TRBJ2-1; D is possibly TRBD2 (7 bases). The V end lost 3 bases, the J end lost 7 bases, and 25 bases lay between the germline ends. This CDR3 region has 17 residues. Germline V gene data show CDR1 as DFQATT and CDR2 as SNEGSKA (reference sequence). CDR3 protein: CSASPSGAGEFGNEQFF. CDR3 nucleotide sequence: TGCAGTGCTAGTCCCTCAGGGGCGGGGGAGTTTGGGAATGAGCAGTTCTTC.

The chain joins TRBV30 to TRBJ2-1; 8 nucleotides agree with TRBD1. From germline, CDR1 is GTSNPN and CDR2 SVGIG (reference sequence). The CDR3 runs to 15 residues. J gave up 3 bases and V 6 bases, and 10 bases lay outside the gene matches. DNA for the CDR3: TGTGCCTGTATCGGACAGGGCCACCTCTACAATGAGCAGTTCTTC. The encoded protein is CACIGQGHLYNEQFF.

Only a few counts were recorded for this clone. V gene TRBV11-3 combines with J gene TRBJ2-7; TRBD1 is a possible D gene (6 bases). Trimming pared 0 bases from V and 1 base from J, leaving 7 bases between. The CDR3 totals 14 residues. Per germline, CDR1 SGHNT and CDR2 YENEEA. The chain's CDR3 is CASSLEQGSYEQYF. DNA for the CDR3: TGTGCCAGCAGCTTAGAACAGGGTTCCTACGAGCAGTACTTC. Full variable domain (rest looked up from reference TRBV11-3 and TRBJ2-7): EAGVVQSPRYKIIEKKQPVAFWCNPISGHNTLYWYLQNLGQGPELLIRYENEEAVDDSQLPKDRFSAERLKGVDSTLKIQPAELGDSAVYLCASSLEQGSYEQYFGPGTRLTVT.

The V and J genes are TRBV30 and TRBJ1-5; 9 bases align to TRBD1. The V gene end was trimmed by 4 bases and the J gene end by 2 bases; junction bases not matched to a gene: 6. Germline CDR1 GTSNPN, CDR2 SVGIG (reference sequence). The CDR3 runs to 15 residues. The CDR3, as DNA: TGTGCCTGGAACGAACGGACAGGGGGCAATCAGCCCCAGCATTTT. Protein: CAWNERTGGNQPQHF. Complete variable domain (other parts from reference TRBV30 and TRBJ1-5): SQTIHQWPATLVQPVGSPLSLECTVEGTSNPNLYWYRQAAGRGLQLLFYSVGIGQISSEVPQNLSASRPQDRQFILSSKKLLLSDSGFYLCAWNERTGGNQPQHFGDGTRLSIL.

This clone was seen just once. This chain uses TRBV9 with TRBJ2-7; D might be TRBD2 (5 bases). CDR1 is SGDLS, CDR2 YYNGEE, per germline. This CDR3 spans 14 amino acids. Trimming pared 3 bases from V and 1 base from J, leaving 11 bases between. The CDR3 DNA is TGTGCCAGCAGCGGGACCGGCGGGTCCTACGAGCAGTACTTC. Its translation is CASSGTGGSYEQYF.

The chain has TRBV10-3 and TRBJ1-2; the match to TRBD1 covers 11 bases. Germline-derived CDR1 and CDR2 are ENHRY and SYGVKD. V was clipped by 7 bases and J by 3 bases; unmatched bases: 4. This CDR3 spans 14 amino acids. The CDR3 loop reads CAITGTGGDYGYTF. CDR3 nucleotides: TGTGCCATCACAGGGACAGGGGGTGACTATGGCTACACCTTC.

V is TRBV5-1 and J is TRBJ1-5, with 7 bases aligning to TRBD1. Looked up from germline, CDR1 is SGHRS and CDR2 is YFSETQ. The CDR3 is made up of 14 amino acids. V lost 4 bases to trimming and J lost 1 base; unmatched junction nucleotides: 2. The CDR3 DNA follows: TGCGCCAGCAGCCCGGACAGGAGCAATCAGCCCCAGCATTTT. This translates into CASSPDRSNQPQHF.

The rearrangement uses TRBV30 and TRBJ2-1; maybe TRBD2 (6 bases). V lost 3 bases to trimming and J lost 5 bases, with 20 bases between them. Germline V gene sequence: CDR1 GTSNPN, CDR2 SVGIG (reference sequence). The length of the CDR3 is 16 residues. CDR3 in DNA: TGTGCCTGGAGCCTCTGGCGGGGTGGGGGACACAATGAGCAGTTCTTC. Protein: CAWSLWRGGGHNEQFF.

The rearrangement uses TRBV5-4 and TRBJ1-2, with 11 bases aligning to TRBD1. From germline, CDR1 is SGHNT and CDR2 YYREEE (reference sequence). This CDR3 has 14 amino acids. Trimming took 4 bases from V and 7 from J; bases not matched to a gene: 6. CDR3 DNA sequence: TGTGCCAGCAGCCTGGACAGGGGGCAGAGTGGCTACACCTTC. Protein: CASSLDRGQSGYTF.

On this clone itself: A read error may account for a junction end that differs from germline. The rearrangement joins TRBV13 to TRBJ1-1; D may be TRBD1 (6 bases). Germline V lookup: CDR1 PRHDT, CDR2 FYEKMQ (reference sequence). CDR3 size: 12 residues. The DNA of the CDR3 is TGTGCCAGCAGCTTATATCAAGGGGACACTCTCTTT. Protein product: CASSLYQGDTLF.

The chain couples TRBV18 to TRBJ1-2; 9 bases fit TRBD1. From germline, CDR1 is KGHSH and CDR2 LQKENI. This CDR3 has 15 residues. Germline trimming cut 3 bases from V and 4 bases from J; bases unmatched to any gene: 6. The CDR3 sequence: CASSPRDRDIYGYTF. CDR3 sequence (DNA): TGTGCCAGCTCACCCCGGGACAGGGACATCTATGGCTACACCTTC.

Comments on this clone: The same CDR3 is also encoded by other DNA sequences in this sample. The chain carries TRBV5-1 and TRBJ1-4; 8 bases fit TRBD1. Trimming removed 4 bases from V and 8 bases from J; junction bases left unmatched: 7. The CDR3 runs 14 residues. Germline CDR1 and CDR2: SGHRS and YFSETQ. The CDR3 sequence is CASSLGQGGEKLFF. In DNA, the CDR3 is TGCGCCAGCAGCCTCGGACAGGGAGGGGAAAAACTGTTTTTT. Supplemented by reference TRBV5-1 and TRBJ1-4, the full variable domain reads KAGVTQTPRYLIKTRGQQVTLSCSPISGHRSVSWYQQTPGQGLQFLFEYFSETQRNKGNFPGRFSGRQFSNSRSEMNVSTLELGDSALYLCASSLGQGGEKLFFGSGTQLSVL.

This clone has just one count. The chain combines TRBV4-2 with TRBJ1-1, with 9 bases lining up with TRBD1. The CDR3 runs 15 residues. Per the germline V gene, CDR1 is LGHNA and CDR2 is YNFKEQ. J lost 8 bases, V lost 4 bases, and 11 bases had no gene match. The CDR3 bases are TGTGCCAGCAGCCGTTCCCGACAGGGGGGAGTGGAAGCTTTCTTT. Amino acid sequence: CASSRSRQGGVEAFF.

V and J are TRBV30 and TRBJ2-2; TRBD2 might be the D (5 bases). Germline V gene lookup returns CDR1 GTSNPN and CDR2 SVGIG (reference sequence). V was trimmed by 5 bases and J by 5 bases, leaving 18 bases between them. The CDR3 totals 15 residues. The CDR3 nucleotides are TGTGCCTGGTTGTTTGTGGGATCGGGGACCGGGGAGCTGTTTTTT. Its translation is CAWLFVGSGTGELFF.

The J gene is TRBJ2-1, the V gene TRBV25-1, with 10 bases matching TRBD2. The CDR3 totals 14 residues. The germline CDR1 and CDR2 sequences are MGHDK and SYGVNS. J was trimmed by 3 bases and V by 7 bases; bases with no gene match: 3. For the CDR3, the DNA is TGTGCCAGCATCGGACTAGCGGTCTACAATGAGCAGTTCTTC. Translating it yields CASIGLAVYNEQFF.

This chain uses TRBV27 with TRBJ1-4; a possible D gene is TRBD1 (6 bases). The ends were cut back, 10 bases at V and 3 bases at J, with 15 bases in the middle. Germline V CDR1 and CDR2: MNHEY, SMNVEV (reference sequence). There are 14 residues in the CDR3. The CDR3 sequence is CATGGGSANEKLFF. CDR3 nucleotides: TGTGCCACGGGAGGGGGGTCAGCTAATGAAAAACTGTTTTTT.

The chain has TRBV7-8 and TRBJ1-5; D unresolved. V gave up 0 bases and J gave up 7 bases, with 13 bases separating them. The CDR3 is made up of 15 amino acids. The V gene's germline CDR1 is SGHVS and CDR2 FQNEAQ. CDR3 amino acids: CASSLALVSGQPQHF. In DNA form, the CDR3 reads TGTGCCAGCAGCTTAGCGCTGGTTTCCGGGCAGCCCCAGCATTTT.

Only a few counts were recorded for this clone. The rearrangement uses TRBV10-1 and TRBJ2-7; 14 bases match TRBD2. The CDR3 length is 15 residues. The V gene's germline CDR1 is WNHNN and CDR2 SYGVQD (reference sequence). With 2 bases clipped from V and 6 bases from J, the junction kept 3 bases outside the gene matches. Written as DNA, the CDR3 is TGCGCCAGCAGTGAGCCGGGACTAGCGGGAGCCGAGCAGTACTTC. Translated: CASSEPGLAGAEQYF.

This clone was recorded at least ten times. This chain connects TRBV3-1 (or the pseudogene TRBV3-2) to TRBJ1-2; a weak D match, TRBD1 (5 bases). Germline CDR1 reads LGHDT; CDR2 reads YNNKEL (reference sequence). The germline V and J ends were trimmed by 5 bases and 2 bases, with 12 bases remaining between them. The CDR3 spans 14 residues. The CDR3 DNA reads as TGTGCCAGCAGCTCAGGGAGGGGAAACTATGGCTACACCTTC. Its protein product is CASSSGRGNYGYTF.